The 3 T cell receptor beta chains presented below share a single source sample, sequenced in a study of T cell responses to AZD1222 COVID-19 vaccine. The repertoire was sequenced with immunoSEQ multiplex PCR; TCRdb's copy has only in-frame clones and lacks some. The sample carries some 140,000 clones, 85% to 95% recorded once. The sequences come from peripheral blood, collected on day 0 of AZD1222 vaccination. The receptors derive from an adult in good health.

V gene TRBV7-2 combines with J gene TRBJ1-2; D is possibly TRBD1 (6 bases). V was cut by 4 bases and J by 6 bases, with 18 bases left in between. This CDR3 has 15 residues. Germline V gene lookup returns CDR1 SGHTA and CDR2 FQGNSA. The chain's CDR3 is CASSSNPGVGDGYTF. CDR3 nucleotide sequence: TGTGCCAGCAGCTCAAACCCAGGGGTAGGGGATGGCTACACCTTC.

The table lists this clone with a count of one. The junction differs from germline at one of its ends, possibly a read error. CDR3 in amino acids: CAWSTRGTGNAKGF. As DNA, the CDR3 is TGTGCCTGGAGTACGAGGGGGACAGGAAACGCCAAAGGCTTC. The V and J genes are TRBV30 and TRBJ2-7; 8 nucleotides agree with TRBD1. The germline V gene has CDR1 GTSNPN and CDR2 SVGIG (reference sequence). CDR3 size: 14 residues. The variable domain in full, with the rest retrieved from reference TRBV30 and TRBJ2-7, is SQTIHQWPATLVQPVGSPLSLECTVEGTSNPNLYWYRQAAGRGLQLLFYSVGIGQISSEVPQNLSASRPQDRQFILSSKKLLLSDSGFYLCAWSTRGTGNAKGFGPGTRLTVT.

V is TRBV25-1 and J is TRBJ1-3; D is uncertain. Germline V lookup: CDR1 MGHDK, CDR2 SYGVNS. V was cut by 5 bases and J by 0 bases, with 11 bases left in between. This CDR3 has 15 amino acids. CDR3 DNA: TGTGCCAGCAGTTCGTCCGGTCCCTCTGGAAACACCATATATTTT. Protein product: CASSSSGPSGNTIYF. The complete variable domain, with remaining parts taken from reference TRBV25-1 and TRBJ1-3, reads EADIYQTPRYLVIGTGKKITLECSQTMGHDKMYWYQQDPGMELHLIHYSYGVNSTEKGDLSSESTVSRIRTEHFPLTLESARPSHTSQYLCASSSSGPSGNTIYFGEGSWLTVV.